This T cell receptor beta chain was sequenced for a study of PD-1 blockade in classical Hodgkin lymphoma. Specified time point: cycle 4 day 1 (C4D1), after more than 5 weeks of nivolumab. Relapse after autologous stem cell transplantation occurred in every patient, and brentuximab vedotin exposure varied. Clones were read by immunoSEQ multiplex PCR, and TCRdb kept only the in-frame ones, dropping some. The sample carries around 23,000 clones, approximately 90% recorded once. This CDR3 spans 16 amino acids. Germline V gene data show CDR1 as LGHNA and CDR2 as YNFKEQ. Unmatched junction bases numbered 12, after V lost 2 bases and J lost 8 bases.

The origin of this receptor is a human donor with classical Hodgkin lymphoma. V usage is TRBV4-2 and J usage is TRBJ2-1; 7 bases match TRBD2. Sequenced material: peripheral blood mononuclear cells (PBMCs), taken before the fourth cycle of nivolumab. In nucleotides, the CDR3 is TGTGCCAGCAGCCAAACGGAGACTAGCTACGGAGATGAGCAGTTCTTC. Its protein is CASSQTETSYGDEQFF.